This TCR beta chain was sequenced for a study of cytomegalovirus exposure and HLA in healthy donors. Study summary: Approximately 81% of roughly 430 genotyped donors fell in the Caucasian-associated ancestry cluster.

The PCR used 60 Vbeta and 13 Jbeta primers. TCRdb's table, derived via immunoSEQ multiplex PCR, lists solely in-frame clones and lacks some. The sample includes approximately 120,000 clones. Material for sequencing was PBMCs. The TCR sequence derives from a man aged 35 to 55 in good health and CMV-seronegative.

CDR3 DNA: TGCGCCAGCAGCTTGGACAGGGGTTCCTCAATACGCTCTTACATGAACACTGAAGCTTTCTTT. This gives the protein CASSLDRGSSIRSYMNTEAFF. V and J are TRBV5-1 and TRBJ1-1; TRBD1 matches 7 bases. V gave up 0 bases and J gave up 0 bases; unmatched junction bases: 20. Germline-derived CDR1 and CDR2 are SGHRS and YFSETQ. The CDR3 loop spans 21 amino acids.